This TCR beta chain was found in a study of CD8+ T cells in alopecia areata. Whole-study results and caveats: Sequencing of scalp samples also includes resident alphabeta T cells from normal skin.

The authors sorted CD4+ and CD8+ T cells from PBMCs. This clone has a handful of counts. Its target is unknown. cDNA prepared by RNA extraction and subsequent reverse transcription served as the template for sequencing. Clones were sequenced by immunoSEQ multiplex PCR, and TCRdb holds only the in-frame ones, with some missing. The sample includes 100,000 to 150,000 clones, roughly two fifths of them seen just once. Material: CD4+ T cells sorted from blood. This clonotype was sampled from a human donor with alopecia areata.

The CDR3 loop reads CASSSPGSGGANEQFF. The CDR3 DNA follows: TGTGCCAGCAGCTCCCCCGGTAGCGGGGGGGCAAATGAGCAGTTCTTC. The chain couples TRBV7-2 to TRBJ2-1; 11 nucleotides match TRBD2. The CDR3 loop spans 16 amino acids. CDR1 is SGHTA, CDR2 FQGNSA, per germline. Germline trimming cut 4 bases from V and 7 bases from J; bases unmatched to any gene: 9. The entire variable domain, with the rest obtained from reference TRBV7-2 and TRBJ2-1, is as follows: GAGVSQSPSNKVTEKGKDVELRCDPISGHTALYWYRQSLGQGLEFLIYFQGNSAPDKSGLPSDRFSAERTGGSVSTLTIQRTQQEDSAVYLCASSSPGSGGANEQFFGPGTRLTVL.